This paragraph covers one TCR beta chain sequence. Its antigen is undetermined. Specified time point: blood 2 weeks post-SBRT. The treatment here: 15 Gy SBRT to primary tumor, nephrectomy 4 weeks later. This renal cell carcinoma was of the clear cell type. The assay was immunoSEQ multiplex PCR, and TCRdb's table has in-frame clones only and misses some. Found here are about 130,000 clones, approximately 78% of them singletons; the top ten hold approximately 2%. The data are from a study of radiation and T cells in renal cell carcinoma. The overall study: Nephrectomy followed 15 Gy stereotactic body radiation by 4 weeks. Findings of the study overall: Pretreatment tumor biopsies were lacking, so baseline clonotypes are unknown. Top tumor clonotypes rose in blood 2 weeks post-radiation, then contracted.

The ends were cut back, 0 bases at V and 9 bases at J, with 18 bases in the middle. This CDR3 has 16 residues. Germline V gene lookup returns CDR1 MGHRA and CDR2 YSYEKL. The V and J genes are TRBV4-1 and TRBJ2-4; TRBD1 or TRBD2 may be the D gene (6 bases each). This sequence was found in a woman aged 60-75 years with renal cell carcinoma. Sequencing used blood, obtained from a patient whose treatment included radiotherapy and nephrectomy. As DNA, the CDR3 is TGCGCCAGCAGCCAAGACGGGGGCCCGTCGGGGGTCATTCAGTACTTC. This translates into CASSQDGGPSGVIQYF.